This T cell receptor (beta chain) was sequenced in a study of cytomegalovirus exposure and HLA in healthy donors. V was cut by 4 bases and J by 0 bases, with 16 bases left in between. The CDR3 loop spans 16 amino acids. Germline CDR1 is ENHRY and CDR2 is SYGVKD. Of note for this clone: Its antigen is as yet unknown.

Study-wide results and caveats: Several of the most significant clusters appeared linked to common viral pathogens, based on a later analysis. CMV antigen specificity of a few CMV-associated chains was confirmed in vitro.

13 Jbeta primers and 60 Vbeta primers were used for the PCR. The table came from immunoSEQ multiplex PCR; TCRdb's copy has only in-frame clones and leaves some out. Among around 140,000 clones listed, approximately 63% were seen once. This sequence joins TRBV10-3 and TRBJ2-7, with D hard to call. Sequencing input: PBMCs. The clonotype was recovered from an older woman in good health and CMV-seropositive. In DNA, the CDR3 is TGTGCCATCAGTGTGGGTCTTGGTGGAGCCTCCTACGAGCAGTACTTC. It specifies CAISVGLGGASYEQYF.